This T cell receptor (beta chain) originates from a study of beta chain features in type 1 diabetes. About the research overall: The study examined some 110,000,000 sorted cells across all samples.

The isolated RNA, all of it, was reverse transcribed, so expressed TCRB transcripts were what got sequenced. The method was immunoSEQ multiplex PCR; TCRdb's version includes in-frame clones alone and lacks a portion of them. The sample records 630,000 or so clones, about an eighth being singletons. This CDR3 has 15 amino acids. The V gene end was trimmed by 3 bases and the J gene end by 6 bases; junction bases not matched to a gene: 5. CDR1 MDHEN and CDR2 SYDVKM come from the germline V gene. General study results and limits: Shortening that was moderate but significant affected the TCRB CDR3s of Type 1 diabetes patients in all four CD4+ subsets.

In this sample, this clone turned up a few times. As yet, its antigen is unknown. Sequenced sample: naive CD4+ T cells from blood. The V and J genes are TRBV28 and TRBJ1-5; 10 bases are shared with TRBD1. This clonotype originated in a man between 18 and 29 years old with type 1 diabetes. The CDR3 sequence: CASSLGTGEIQPQHF. The CDR3, as DNA: TGTGCCAGCAGTTTGGGGACAGGGGAGATTCAGCCCCAGCATTTT.